The 14 T cell receptor beta chains reported below all come from one sample, sequenced in a study of primary melanoma T cells and metastatic recurrence. Clones were read by immunoSEQ multiplex PCR, and TCRdb kept only the in-frame ones, dropping some. Counted here are 400 to 600 clones, around 92% occurring once; the ten biggest clones make up approximately 12%. Sequencing was carried out using melanoma tumor tissue. All receptors derive from a human donor with melanoma.

The rearrangement links TRBV11-3 to TRBJ2-1; 8 bases are shared with TRBD2. Germline V gene data show CDR1 as SGHNT and CDR2 as YENEEA. The CDR3 has 15 residues. Trimming at V came to 3 bases and at J to 7 bases, leaving 8 bases not matched to a gene. CDR3 in DNA: TGTGCCAGCAGCTTGGGTACGGGGGGGCTAAATGAGCAGTTCTTC. Protein sequence: CASSLGTGGLNEQFF.

This clone was seen only once. The V call is TRBV11-3, the J call TRBJ1-4, with D unresolved. This CDR3 spans 15 amino acids. The V gene lost 3 bases and the J gene lost 5 bases, with 13 bases spanning the gap. CDR1 and CDR2 (germline): SGHNT, YENEEA. CDR3 coding DNA: TGTGCCAGCAGCTTCCTCGGTCGGGAAAATGAAAAACTGTTTTTT. It yields the protein CASSFLGRENEKLFF.

The chain is built from TRBV7-1 and TRBJ2-3; D gene unclear. TRBV7-1 belongs to the ORF category, with a function that is uncertain. Trimming left V 9 bases short and J 3 bases short, with 13 bases between. This CDR3 contains 13 residues. The CDR3 region has the DNA TGTGCCAGTAGCCCGCCAACAACAGATACGCAGTATTTT. Amino acid sequence: CASSPPTTDTQYF.

The gene calls are TRBV11-1 and TRBJ2-6; 14 nucleotides agree with TRBD2. Germline V gene data show CDR1 as SGHAT and CDR2 as FQDESV (reference sequence). Trimming removed 5 bases from V and 1 base from J; junction bases left unmatched: 4. The CDR3 consists of 18 residues. The CDR3 loop is CASSLGLAGGSGANVLTF. The CDR3 DNA sequence: TGTGCCAGCAGCCTCGGACTAGCGGGAGGTTCTGGGGCCAACGTCCTGACTTTC.

The chain uses TRBV7-2 and TRBJ1-2; D remains ambiguous. CDR3 length: 13 amino acids. Germline values: CDR1 SGHTA, CDR2 FQGNSA. V was shortened by 6 bases and J by 4 bases, with 12 bases between the two germline ends. DNA for the CDR3: TGTGCCAGCAGAGAAGGACTGTCCTATGGCTACACCTTC. Translation: CASREGLSYGYTF.

The gene calls are TRBV28 and TRBJ1-2, with a possible D match to TRBD1 (5 bases). V lost 7 bases and J lost 3, with 21 bases in between. CDR1 and CDR2 from the germline V gene are MDHEN and SYDVKM. This CDR3 spans 16 amino acids. CDR3 nucleotide sequence: TGTGCCAGCACCTCAGCCCGGGGGGTCGGATACTATGGCTACACCTTC. Its protein product is CASTSARGVGYYGYTF.

In its sample, this clone was seen once. The V gene is TRBV12-5, the J gene TRBJ1-1; weak D call: TRBD1 (6 bases). Germline CDR1 reads LGHNT; CDR2 reads FRNRAP. There are 12 residues in the CDR3. The CDR3 coding sequence is TGTGCCATAGGGGGGCGGAACACTGAAGCTTTCTTT. It translates to CAIGGRNTEAFF.

The gene calls are TRBV6-8 and TRBJ2-1; weak D call: TRBD1 (6 bases). The CDR3 has 15 amino acids. Per the germline V gene, CDR1 is MNHGY and CDR2 is SAAAGT. The ends were cut back, 2 bases at V and 10 bases at J, with 18 bases in the middle. CDR3 coding DNA: TGTGCCAGCAGTTACCGAGGACAGTCCCAAGGGGAGCAGTTCTTC. It codes for CASSYRGQSQGEQFF.

The rearrangement joins TRBV29-1 to TRBJ2-6; 7 bases are a match to TRBD1. CDR3 length equals 15 residues. V lost 6 bases, J lost 2 bases, and 7 bases stayed unmatched. Germline lookup yields CDR1 SQVTM and CDR2 ANQGSEA. This chain's CDR3 is CSVSTGMTGANVLTF. The DNA of the CDR3 is TGCAGCGTCTCGACAGGGATGACTGGGGCCAACGTCCTGACTTTC.

V gene TRBV6-8 combines with J gene TRBJ2-1, with no clear D. The V end was cut by 6 bases, the J end by 0 bases, with 12 bases between. Per germline, CDR1 MNHGY and CDR2 SAAAGT. The CDR3 runs 15 residues. For the CDR3, the DNA is TGTGCCAGCAGCATCTTCATGGGCTCCTACAATGAGCAGTTCTTC. Protein: CASSIFMGSYNEQFF.

This sequence joins TRBV7-8 and TRBJ2-5; 7 bases fit TRBD1. This CDR3 comprises 13 residues. V shed 5 bases and J 4 bases; nucleotides not matched to a gene: 4. CDR1 SGHVS and CDR2 FQNEAQ come from the germline V gene. CDR3 loop: CASSPTGRETQYF. Here the CDR3 DNA reads TGTGCCAGCAGCCCGACAGGGCGAGAGACCCAGTACTTC.

The CDR3 DNA reads as TGTGCCAGTAGTCCGACAGGGACGGGCCCCACTGAAGCTTTCTTT. Amino acid sequence: CASSPTGTGPTEAFF. This sequence joins TRBV19 and TRBJ1-1, with TRBD1 matching over 7 bases. CDR3 length: 15 amino acids. V gave up 5 bases and J gave up 4 bases; unmatched junction bases: 10. Germline CDR1 and CDR2: LNHDA and SQIVND (reference sequence).

This chain uses TRBV11-3 with TRBJ2-2, with D possibly TRBD1 on 5 matching bases. CDR1 SGHNT and CDR2 YENEEA come from the germline V gene. CDR3 length equals 14 residues. The V end was cut by 3 bases, the J end by 0 bases, with 5 bases between. The CDR3 nucleotides read TGTGCCAGCAGCTTCAGGGCGAACACCGGGGAGCTGTTTTTT. Protein: CASSFRANTGELFF.

The genes are TRBV9 and TRBJ2-2; D is ambiguous. With 5 bases removed from V and 4 bases from J, the gap between germline ends came to 6 bases. Germline V gene lookup returns CDR1 SGDLS and CDR2 YYNGEE. The CDR3 runs 12 residues. The CDR3 coding sequence is TGTGCCAGCAGTTTGGGCACCGGGGAGCTGTTTTTT. Amino acids: CASSLGTGELFF.